The T cell receptor beta chain described here comes from a study of blood T cell repertoires in COVID-19. CDR1 is LGHNA and CDR2 is YNFKEQ in the germline V gene. V shed 0 bases, J shed 7 bases, and the junction held 9 bases outside the gene matches. The CDR3 is 15 residues long. Some clones are missing from TCRdb's copy, which holds only in-frame ones; the method was immunoSEQ multiplex PCR. The profile shows about 350,000 clones, over 85% of them singletons. The V gene is TRBV4-2, the J gene TRBJ2-7; 7 bases match TRBD1. The TCR was taken from an older woman with COVID-19, enrolled during active disease. Sequencing was carried out using peripheral blood. CDR3: CASSQERDSVLEQYF. In DNA form, the CDR3 reads TGTGCCAGCAGCCAAGAAAGGGACAGCGTTTTAGAGCAGTACTTC.